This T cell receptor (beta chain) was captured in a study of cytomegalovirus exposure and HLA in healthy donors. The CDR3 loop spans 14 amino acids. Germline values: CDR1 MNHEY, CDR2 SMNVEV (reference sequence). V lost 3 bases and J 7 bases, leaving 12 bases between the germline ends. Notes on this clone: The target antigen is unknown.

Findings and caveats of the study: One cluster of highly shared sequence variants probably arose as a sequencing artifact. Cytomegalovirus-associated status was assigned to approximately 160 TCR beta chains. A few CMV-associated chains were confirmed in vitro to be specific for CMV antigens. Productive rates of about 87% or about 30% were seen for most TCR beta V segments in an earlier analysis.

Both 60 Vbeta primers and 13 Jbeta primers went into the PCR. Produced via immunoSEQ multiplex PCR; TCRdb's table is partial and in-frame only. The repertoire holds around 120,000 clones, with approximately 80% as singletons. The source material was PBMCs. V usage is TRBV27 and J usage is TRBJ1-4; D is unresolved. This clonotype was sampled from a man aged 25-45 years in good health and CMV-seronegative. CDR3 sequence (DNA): TGTGCCAGCAGTTTCGGAGGTTGGGGTGAAAAACTGTTTTTT. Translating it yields CASSFGGWGEKLFF.